This entry describes one T cell receptor (beta chain). Its antigen is still unknown. The germline CDR1 and CDR2 sequences are SGHAT and FQNNGV. The CDR3 spans 14 residues. V lost 1 base, J lost 0 bases, and 4 bases lay in between. This sample was included in a study of siplizumab effects on memory and regulatory T cells. General observations from the study: Naive T cells appeared more varied than memory cells and looked like key alloresponse contributors. Siplizumab produced a significant reduction in alloreactive sequences that were traceable to unstimulated CD4+ memory cells. Reactions containing siplizumab showed mappable alloreactive CD4+ clones averaging approximately 75% Treg-derived, versus roughly 25% in controls. For siplizumab cultures, the suppressive function of their proliferating Tregs was not confirmed.

Measured with immunoSEQ multiplex PCR; TCRdb has only the in-frame clones, and not every one. The sample has over 65,000 clones, around 95% seen once; the top ten hold less than 20%. Sequences were obtained from CD8+ T cells sorted from blood. This sequence joins TRBV11-2 and TRBJ1-3; unclear D gene. This TCR came from a human donor in good health. CDR3 in DNA: TGTGCCAGCAGCTTAGCAGGCTCTGGAAACACCATATATTTT. It codes for CASSLAGSGNTIYF.